The text below deals with one T cell receptor beta chain. As yet, its antigen is unknown. The data originate from a study of cytomegalovirus exposure and HLA in healthy donors. 13 Jbeta primers and 60 Vbeta primers were used for the PCR. Measured with immunoSEQ multiplex PCR; TCRdb has only the in-frame clones, and not every one. In the table there are roughly 130,000 clones, around 80% of which are singletons. Study-wide results and limits: Reports indicated that the classifier achieved high specificity and sensitivity in diagnosing cytomegalovirus status. Among TCR beta chains of equal frequency, HLA-associated ones were more clonally expanded in a later analysis.

This CDR3 is built from 14 residues. Germline CDR1 is SGHNT and CDR2 is YYREEE (reference sequence). Trimming took 2 bases from V and 6 from J; bases not matched to a gene: 4. Material for sequencing was PBMCs. The receptor comes from a woman in her forties or fifties in good health and CMV-seropositive. The rearrangement uses TRBV5-4 and TRBJ1-2; 10 nucleotides align to TRBD1. The CDR3 sequence: CASSFGQGDNGYTF. In DNA form, the CDR3 reads TGTGCCAGCAGCTTCGGACAGGGGGATAATGGCTACACCTTC.